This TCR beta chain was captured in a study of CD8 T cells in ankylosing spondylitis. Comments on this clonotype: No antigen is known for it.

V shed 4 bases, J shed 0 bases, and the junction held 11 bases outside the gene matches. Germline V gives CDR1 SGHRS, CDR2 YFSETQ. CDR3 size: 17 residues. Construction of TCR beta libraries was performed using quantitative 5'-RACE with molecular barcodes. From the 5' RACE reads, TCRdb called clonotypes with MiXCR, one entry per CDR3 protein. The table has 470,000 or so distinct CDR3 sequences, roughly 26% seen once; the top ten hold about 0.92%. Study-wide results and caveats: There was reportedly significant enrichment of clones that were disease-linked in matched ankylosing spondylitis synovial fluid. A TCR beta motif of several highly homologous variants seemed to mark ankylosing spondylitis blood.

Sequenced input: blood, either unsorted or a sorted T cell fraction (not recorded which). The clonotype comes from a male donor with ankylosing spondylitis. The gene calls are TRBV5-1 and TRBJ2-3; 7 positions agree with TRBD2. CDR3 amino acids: CASSTTPGGFSTDTQYF. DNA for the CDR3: TGCGCCAGCAGCACCACCCCCGGGGGGTTTAGCACAGATACGCAGTATTTT.